This TCR beta chain was sequenced for a study of T cell responses to AZD1222 COVID-19 vaccine. Regarding the study as a whole: Donors skewed white British and female; clonal diversity was possibly underestimated.

The CDR3 spans 13 residues. Trimming removed 3 bases at V and 8 bases at J, with 13 bases between. Germline V gives CDR1 KGHSH, CDR2 LQKENI. Produced via immunoSEQ multiplex PCR; TCRdb's table is partial and in-frame only. The profile shows around 100,000 clones, 86% of them singletons. In regard to this clone: Its matching antigen is unknown.

This receptor was obtained from an adult in good health. This specimen consisted of peripheral blood, obtained on day 0 of AZD1222 vaccination. The V gene is TRBV18, the J gene TRBJ1-1; the D gene is possibly TRBD1 (6 bases). The chain's CDR3 is CASSPGHPEEAFF. The CDR3 nucleotides are TGTGCCAGCTCACCGGGACACCCGGAGGAAGCTTTCTTT.